This T cell receptor beta chain originates from a study of shared clonotypes between healthy human individuals. The CDR3 runs 18 residues. The ends lost 2 bases at V and 2 bases at J; junction bases unmatched: 5. CDR1 and CDR2 (germline): ENHRY, SYGVKD. Assay execution proceeded at the deep level. Genomic DNA of each subset was evenly split across several immunoSEQ plates. It was around 190 ng DNA, about 30,000 T cell genomes, that sorted-subset replicate PCRs used. The repertoire was sequenced with immunoSEQ multiplex PCR; TCRdb's copy has only in-frame clones and lacks some. Among over 2 million clones listed, about 94% were seen once. As concerns this clone: As yet, its antigen is unknown.

Naive-designated CD8 cells lacked CD45RO, were positively enriched for CCR7, and omitted terminally differentiated effector memory CD45RA+ cells. Study outcomes and limitations: Generation probabilities were higher for clonotypes shared across all four sorted-subset donors than for unshared ones.

J is TRBJ2-3 and V is TRBV10-3, with TRBD2 identical over 15 bases. This sequence was found in a man younger than 35 in good health. Sequenced: naive CD8+ T cells sorted from blood. The CDR3 loop reads CAISEGLAGGLPTDTQYF. The CDR3 coding sequence is TGTGCCATCAGTGAGGGACTAGCGGGGGGGCTGCCCACAGATACGCAGTATTTT.